The source of this TCR beta chain is a study of cytomegalovirus exposure and HLA in healthy donors. With V trimmed by 2 bases and J by 6 bases, 6 bases remained unmatched. This CDR3 comprises 15 residues. Germline CDR1 reads SEHNR; CDR2 reads FQNEAQ (reference sequence). Study-level results: It was reportedly the case that the classifier diagnosed cytomegalovirus status with high specificity and sensitivity. Investigators reported some 150 TCR beta chains as tied to cytomegalovirus.

The data were produced by immunoSEQ multiplex PCR, yet TCRdb's version contains in-frame clones alone and is incomplete. The sample lists about 140,000 clones, approximately 94% seen once, with over 1.5% in the top ten. This clone was seen a single time. Its antigen remains unknown. This TCR was sampled from a man between 18 and 35 years old in good health and CMV-seropositive. The source material was PBMCs. This chain joins TRBV7-9 and TRBJ2-3; 9 bases agree with TRBD1. CDR3: CASSLMGQGSDTQYF. CDR3 nucleotide sequence: TGTGCCAGCAGCTTAATGGGACAGGGATCGGATACGCAGTATTTT.